The 22 T cell receptor beta chains below come from one sample, sequenced in a study of persistence of HIV-infected CD4 T cells. No antigen has been assigned to these receptors. Anti-CD3/anti-CD28 beads served as a nonspecific positive control stimulus. Sorting of responding CD4+ T cells relied on upregulated CD40 ligand together with CD69. This was the immunoSEQ version 4 assay in survey mode. Measured with immunoSEQ multiplex PCR; TCRdb has only the in-frame clones, and not every one. The sample records approximately 45,000 clones, about 85% being singletons. The material was CD4+ T cells sorted from PBMCs after roughly 17-hour stimulation, obtained from a patient who received antiretroviral therapy. The source of these receptors is an adult woman with HIV who was CMV-seropositive.

The sample holds one count of this clone. The V gene is TRBV28, the J gene TRBJ2-3; D gene ambiguous. The V end was cut by 5 bases, the J end by 3 bases, with 6 bases between. Germline lookup yields CDR1 MDHEN and CDR2 SYDVKM. CDR3 size: 12 residues. The CDR3 DNA reads as TGTGCCAGCAGTCCTGTTACAGATACGCAGTATTTT. Residues: CASSPVTDTQYF.

The chain employs TRBV6-5 and TRBJ2-5; 7 nucleotides line up with TRBD1. V lost 0 bases, J lost 5 bases, and 9 bases stayed unmatched. This CDR3 spans 16 amino acids. Germline V CDR1 and CDR2: MNHEY, SVGAGI. CDR3 DNA: TGTGCCAGCAGTTACTCGGCCAGGGGGATCGGTGAGACCCAGTACTTC. Translation gives CASSYSARGIGETQYF.

The V gene is TRBV5-1, the J gene TRBJ2-4; TRBD1 matches at 9 bases. Trimming removed 5 bases from V and 4 bases from J; junction bases left unmatched: 7. The CDR3 is 15 residues long. Germline CDR1 reads SGHRS; CDR2 reads YFSETQ. The CDR3 loop is CASSRLGQGKNIQYF. CDR3 sequence (DNA): TGCGCCAGCAGTCGCTTGGGACAGGGAAAAAACATTCAGTACTTC.

This clone was detected only once. The rearrangement links TRBV18 to TRBJ2-3, with D perhaps TRBD2 (6 bases). The CDR3 covers 14 residues. Germline CDR1 is KGHSH and CDR2 is LQKENI. V was cut by 7 bases and J by 2 bases, with 13 bases left in between. The CDR3, as DNA: TGTGCCAGCTACTTGGGCGGGGTCACAGATACGCAGTATTTT. Its translation: CASYLGGVTDTQYF. Together with reference TRBV18 and TRBJ2-3, the CDR3 gives the full variable domain: NAGVMQNPRHLVRRRGQEARLRCSPMKGHSHVYWYRQLPEEGLKFMVYLQKENIIDESGMPKERFSAEFPKEGPSILRIQQVVRGDSAAYFCASYLGGVTDTQYFGPGTRLTVL.

V is TRBV5-1 and J is TRBJ1-1; possibly TRBD1 for D (6 bases). The ends were cut back, 2 bases at V and 1 base at J, with 12 bases in the middle. Germline V gene lookup returns CDR1 SGHRS and CDR2 YFSETQ. CDR3 length: 15 amino acids. The CDR3 DNA reads as TGCGCCAGCAGCTTCAACAGGGATTCGAACACTGAAGCTTTCTTT. As protein: CASSFNRDSNTEAFF.

The chain employs TRBV27 and TRBJ2-3, with 13 bases identical to TRBD2. Unmatched junction bases numbered 3, after V lost 5 bases and J lost 4 bases. Germline CDR1 is MNHEY and CDR2 is SMNVEV (reference sequence). The CDR3 spans 15 residues. The CDR3 nucleotides read TGTGCCAGCAGTCTAACTAGCGGGGGGGCAGATACGCAGTATTTT. It encodes CASSLTSGGADTQYF.

The chain uses TRBV28 and TRBJ1-2; 10 nucleotides line up with TRBD1. Per germline, CDR1 MDHEN and CDR2 SYDVKM. The CDR3 has 14 residues. V gave up 6 bases and J gave up 6 bases; unmatched junction bases: 7. CDR3 sequence: CASRTGGAFHGYTF. CDR3 DNA sequence: TGTGCCAGCAGGACAGGGGGCGCTTTTCATGGCTACACCTTC.

The gene calls are TRBV6-5 and TRBJ2-2; unclear D gene. V lost 8 bases to trimming and J lost 2 bases, with 9 bases between them. CDR1 and CDR2 (germline): MNHEY, SVGAGI. This CDR3 region has 13 residues. CDR3 residues: CASRLINTGELFF. In nucleotides, the CDR3 is TGTGCCAGCCGCCTCATAAACACCGGGGAGCTGTTTTTT.

This rearrangement joins TRBV7-6 to TRBJ1-3; weak D call: TRBD1 (5 bases). Between the trimmed V and J ends, which lost 4 bases and 4 bases, there was a span of 14 bases. Looked up from germline, CDR1 is SGHVS and CDR2 is FNYEAQ. The CDR3 loop spans 15 amino acids. CDR3 in DNA: TGTGCCAGCAGCTCACTCCGGGGCGGCGGAAACACCATATATTTT. The encoded protein is CASSSLRGGGNTIYF.

The CDR3 DNA sequence: TGTGCCAGCAACCAGAGACAGTCCAGTCTGGAGACCCAGTACTTC. As protein: CASNQRQSSLETQYF. The V gene is TRBV3-1 (or the pseudogene TRBV3-2), the J gene TRBJ2-5, with D maybe TRBD1 (5 bases). V was clipped by 7 bases and J by 5 bases, with 20 bases between them. The CDR3 extends over 15 amino acids. CDR1 and CDR2 (germline): LGHDT, YNNKEL (reference sequence).

The gene calls are TRBV19 and TRBJ2-6; 11 bases are shared with TRBD1. CDR1 is LNHDA and CDR2 is SQIVND in the germline V gene (reference sequence). The CDR3 has 18 residues. The J segment lost 0 bases and the V segment lost 7 bases, leaving 8 bases of the junction unmatched. The CDR3 here is CASIGWGTGGSGANVLTF. CDR3 DNA sequence: TGTGCCAGTATTGGGTGGGGGACAGGGGGCTCTGGGGCCAACGTCCTGACTTTC.

The chain has TRBV3-1 (or the pseudogene TRBV3-2) and TRBJ2-5; the D call may be TRBD1 or TRBD2 (5 bases each). Germline CDR1 is LGHDT and CDR2 is YNNKEL (reference sequence). The V end was cut by 3 bases, the J end by 5 bases, with 19 bases between. CDR3 length: 16 amino acids. CDR3 region: CASSHRSGTLAETQYF. As DNA, the CDR3 is TGTGCCAGCAGCCACCGCTCCGGGACCCTTGCGGAGACCCAGTACTTC.

Only a few counts were recorded for this clone. The chain has TRBV9 and TRBJ2-1; D is unresolved. From germline, CDR1 is SGDLS and CDR2 YYNGEE. V was shortened by 0 bases and J by 7 bases, with 14 bases between the two germline ends. CDR3 size: 15 residues. The CDR3 here is CASSVGTLGSNEQFF. The CDR3 DNA reads as TGTGCCAGCAGCGTAGGGACCCTCGGGTCAAATGAGCAGTTCTTC.

V usage is TRBV5-1 and J usage is TRBJ2-5; D not resolved. From germline, CDR1 is SGHRS and CDR2 YFSETQ. The CDR3 has 11 residues. The V gene lost 0 bases and the J gene lost 5 bases, with 2 bases spanning the gap. Here the CDR3 reads CASSLDETQYF. In DNA, the CDR3 is TGCGCCAGCAGCTTGGACGAGACCCAGTACTTC.

The rearrangement links TRBV5-5 to TRBJ2-3, with D possibly being TRBD1 or TRBD2 (6 bases each). The CDR3 spans 16 residues. The germline CDR1 and CDR2 sequences are SGHKS and YYEKEE (reference sequence). V was shortened by 4 bases and J by 2 bases, with 17 bases between the two germline ends. The CDR3 DNA follows: TGTGCCAGCAGCGCCACAGGGACTGATTTCACAGATACGCAGTATTTT. This translates into CASSATGTDFTDTQYF.

The CDR3 is CASKVETGGAYNEQFF. CDR3 DNA sequence: TGTGCCAGCAAGGTGGAGACAGGGGGCGCCTACAATGAGCAGTTCTTC. The chain joins TRBV28 to TRBJ2-1; the match to TRBD1 covers 10 bases. Trimming took 7 bases from V and 2 from J; bases not matched to a gene: 8. The CDR3 has 16 residues. Germline assignment: CDR1 MDHEN and CDR2 SYDVKM.

The chain is built from TRBV30 and TRBJ1-2, with D hard to call. With 2 bases removed from V and 4 bases from J, the gap between germline ends came to 11 bases. The CDR3 runs 13 residues. Looked up from germline, CDR1 is GTSNPN and CDR2 is SVGIG (reference sequence). CDR3 loop: CAWSPGSFYGYTF. In nucleotides, the CDR3 is TGTGCCTGGAGTCCGGGATCCTTCTATGGCTACACCTTC.

The V and J genes are TRBV28 and TRBJ1-5; no reliable D call. The ends were cut back, 7 bases at V and 2 bases at J, with 6 bases in the middle. Germline loops: CDR1 MDHEN, CDR2 SYDVKM. The CDR3 is made up of 12 amino acids. The CDR3: CASKRGNQPQHF. CDR3 DNA sequence: TGTGCCAGCAAGAGGGGCAATCAGCCCCAGCATTTT.

This clone showed up just a few times. V usage is TRBV19 and J usage is TRBJ1-2; the D is unclear. The germline gives CDR1 LNHDA, CDR2 SQIVND (reference sequence). V was trimmed by 3 bases and J by 4 bases, leaving 9 bases between them. The CDR3 is 13 residues long. The CDR3: CASSIQNSYGYTF. The CDR3 bases are TGTGCCAGTAGTATTCAGAATTCCTATGGCTACACCTTC.

This sequence joins TRBV19 and TRBJ1-4; perhaps TRBD1 as D (5 bases). Trimming removed 3 bases at V and 8 bases at J, with 10 bases between. CDR1 is LNHDA and CDR2 is SQIVND in the germline V gene (reference sequence). The CDR3 spans 13 residues. The CDR3 protein is CASSINRGEKLFF. The DNA of the CDR3 is TGTGCCAGTAGTATCAATCGGGGCGAAAAACTGTTTTTT.

The chain carries TRBV7-8 and TRBJ2-3; the D is unclear. The V gene's germline CDR1 is SGHVS and CDR2 FQNEAQ. Trimming removed 2 bases at V and 1 base at J, with 13 bases between. The CDR3 spans 16 residues. CDR3: CASSLLVGRRTDTQYF. The CDR3 region has the DNA TGTGCCAGCAGCTTATTAGTAGGGCGGCGCACAGATACGCAGTATTTT.

The V gene is TRBV2, the J gene TRBJ2-7; tentative D call: TRBD2 (7 bases). V lost 8 bases to trimming and J lost 0 bases, with 11 bases between them. Germline CDR1 reads SNHLY; CDR2 reads FYNNEI. The CDR3 runs to 13 residues. In DNA form, the CDR3 reads TGTGCCAGCGAGCGGGACAACTCCTACGAGCAGTACGTC. Amino acid sequence: CASERDNSYEQYV.